Below, 2 T cell receptor beta chains from the same sample are listed, as sequenced in a study of response to subunit inactivated influenza vaccine. One entry per CDR3 protein results from TCRdb running MiXCR on the RT-PCR reads. Counted here are 600,000 to 850,000 distinct CDR3 sequences, around 13% occurring once; the ten biggest clones make up approximately 7.6%. The sample consisted of PBMCs from blood, taken 14 to 15 days before vaccination. The receptors derive from a man aged 50 to 59 who received an inactivated influenza vaccine.

This clonotype came up many times. The V and J genes are TRBV5-1 and TRBJ2-2; D is perhaps TRBD2 (6 bases). Trimming removed 6 bases at V and 6 bases at J, with 18 bases between. CDR3 length equals 15 residues. The germline V gene has CDR1 SGHRS and CDR2 YFSETQ. The CDR3 is CASIKDGGAPGELFF. The CDR3 nucleotides read TGCGCCAGCATAAAGGATGGCGGGGCCCCCGGGGAGCTGTTTTTT.

This clonotype was counted between two and nine times. The chain joins TRBV18 to TRBJ2-1; TRBD2 matches 12 bases. The length of the CDR3 is 17 residues. The V and J ends lost 2 bases and 5 bases, in that order; junction bases with no gene match: 7. CDR1 is KGHSH and CDR2 is LQKENI in the germline V gene. Here the CDR3 DNA reads TGTGCCAGCTCACCAAGAACCGGGACTAGCGGGCACAATGAGCAGTTCTTC. This encodes CASSPRTGTSGHNEQFF.